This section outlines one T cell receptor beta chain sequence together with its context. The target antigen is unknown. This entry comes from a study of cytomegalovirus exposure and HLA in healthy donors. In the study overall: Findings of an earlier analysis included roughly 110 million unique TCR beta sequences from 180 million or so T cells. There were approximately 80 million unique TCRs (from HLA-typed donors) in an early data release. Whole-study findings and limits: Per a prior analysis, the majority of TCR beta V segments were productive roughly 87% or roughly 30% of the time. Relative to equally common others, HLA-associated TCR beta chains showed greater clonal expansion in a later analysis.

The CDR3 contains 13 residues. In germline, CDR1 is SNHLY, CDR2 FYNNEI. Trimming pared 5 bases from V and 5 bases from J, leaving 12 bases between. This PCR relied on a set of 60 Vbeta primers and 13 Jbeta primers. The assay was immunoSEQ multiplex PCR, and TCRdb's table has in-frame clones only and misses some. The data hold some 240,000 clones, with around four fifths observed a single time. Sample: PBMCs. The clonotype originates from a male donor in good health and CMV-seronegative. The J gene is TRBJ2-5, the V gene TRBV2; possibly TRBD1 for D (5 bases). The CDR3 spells CASSPIHRETQYF. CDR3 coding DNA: TGTGCCAGCAGTCCAATCCACAGGGAGACCCAGTACTTC.